This passage covers 16 T cell receptor beta chains from one sample sequenced in a study of shared clonotypes between healthy human individuals. Produced via immunoSEQ multiplex PCR; TCRdb's table is partial and in-frame only. Of 700,000 or so clones in the sample, roughly 70% were seen once. Sequenced input: memory CD4+ T cells sorted from blood. Described subset: CD45RA-negative fraction. These receptors originate from a woman between 25 and 40 years old in good health.

The J gene is TRBJ2-1, the V gene TRBV29-1, with D hard to call. The germline V gene encodes CDR1 SQVTM and CDR2 ANQGSEA. With 5 bases removed from V and 4 bases from J, the gap between germline ends came to 18 bases. This CDR3 spans 15 amino acids. CDR3 loop: CSVPLLAGNYNEQFF. The DNA of the CDR3 is TGCAGCGTTCCCCTCTTGGCAGGTAATTACAATGAGCAGTTCTTC.

V gene TRBV6-1 combines with J gene TRBJ2-7; tentative D call: TRBD2 (5 bases). Germline V gene data show CDR1 as MNHNS and CDR2 as SASEGT. Trimming shortened V by 6 bases and J by 5 bases, and 14 bases separated the two germline ends. The CDR3 is 13 residues long. The DNA for the CDR3 is TGTGCCAGCAGGGAGGTGGCCCCGGACGAGCAGTACTTC. It encodes CASREVAPDEQYF.

V and J are TRBV11-3 and TRBJ2-1; D could derive from TRBD1 or TRBD2 (6 bases each). V was trimmed by 2 bases and J by 5 bases, leaving 19 bases between them. The V gene's germline CDR1 is SGHNT and CDR2 YENEEA. This CDR3 has 17 amino acids. This CDR3 is CASSLSRETGFNNEQFF. Here the CDR3 DNA reads TGTGCCAGCAGCTTATCCCGGGAGACAGGCTTTAACAATGAGCAGTTCTTC. Full variable domain (rest looked up from reference TRBV11-3 and TRBJ2-1): EAGVVQSPRYKIIEKKQPVAFWCNPISGHNTLYWYLQNLGQGPELLIRYENEEAVDDSQLPKDRFSAERLKGVDSTLKIQPAELGDSAVYLCASSLSRETGFNNEQFFGPGTRLTVL.

This clone has only a few counts. This chain links TRBV6-5 with TRBJ2-1; 9 bases are a match to TRBD1. Unmatched junction bases numbered 4, after V lost 2 bases and J lost 5 bases. The germline V gene has CDR1 MNHEY and CDR2 SVGAGI. The CDR3 runs 15 residues. This CDR3 is CASSYRGTGNNEQFF. CDR3 DNA sequence: TGTGCCAGCAGTTACCGCGGGACAGGGAACAATGAGCAGTTCTTC.

This chain links TRBV28 with TRBJ2-7; a weak D match, TRBD2 (6 bases). The CDR3 spans 14 residues. From germline, CDR1 is MDHEN and CDR2 SYDVKM. V dropped 5 bases and J dropped 4 bases, with 15 bases sitting between them. DNA for the CDR3: TGTGCCAGCAGTGACGTGGCGGGGATATACGAGCAGTACTTC. This sequence encodes CASSDVAGIYEQYF. The variable domain in full, completed from reference TRBV28 and TRBJ2-7, reads DVKVTQSSRYLVKRTGEKVFLECVQDMDHENMFWYRQDPGLGLRLIYFSYDVKMKEKGDIPEGYSVSREKKERFSLILESASTNQTSMYLCASSDVAGIYEQYFGPGTRLTVT.

The gene calls are TRBV7-2 and TRBJ2-3; D is perhaps TRBD2 (7 bases). There are 16 residues in the CDR3. Trimming shortened V by 5 bases and J by 7 bases, and 22 bases separated the two germline ends. CDR1 SGHTA and CDR2 FQGNSA come from the germline V gene. The CDR3 sequence is CASSRRGGVGLYTQYF. CDR3 sequence (DNA): TGTGCCAGCAGCCGGCGAGGGGGGGTTGGTTTGTATACGCAGTATTTT.

The V and J genes are TRBV7-2 and TRBJ1-1; D is undetermined. The germline CDR1 and CDR2 sequences are SGHTA and FQGNSA. Trimming pared 3 bases from V and 3 bases from J, leaving 5 bases between. This CDR3 contains 12 residues. CDR3 loop: CASSFRDTEAFF. The CDR3 DNA reads TGTGCCAGCAGCTTTAGGGACACTGAAGCTTTCTTT.

This clone was seen repeatedly, ten times or more. The V and J genes are TRBV5-8 and TRBJ2-7, with D tentatively TRBD1 (6 bases). V lost 1 base, J lost 4 bases, and 21 bases lay in between. Germline CDR1 is SGHTS and CDR2 is YDEGEE. The CDR3 spans 17 residues. This chain's CDR3 is CASSLFVLEGQTYEQYF. In nucleotides, the CDR3 is TGTGCCAGCAGCTTGTTCGTGTTGGAAGGACAGACATACGAGCAGTACTTC.

The V and J genes are TRBV5-4 and TRBJ2-1, with 7 bases identical to TRBD2. After removal of 7 bases from V and 7 bases from J, the junction contained 8 bases not matched to a gene. Per germline, CDR1 SGHNT and CDR2 YYREEE (reference sequence). This CDR3 contains 13 residues. This CDR3 is CASRLAGVNEQFF. CDR3 nucleotides: TGTGCCAGCCGTCTTGCGGGGGTAAATGAGCAGTTCTTC. The variable domain in full, with the rest retrieved from reference TRBV5-4 and TRBJ2-1, is ETGVTQSPTHLIKTRGQQVTLRCSSQSGHNTVSWYQQALGQGPQFIFQYYREEENGRGNFPPRFSGLQFPNYSSELNVNALELDDSALYLCASRLAGVNEQFFGPGTRLTVL.

The V call is TRBV5-4, the J call TRBJ2-5; 11 bases fit TRBD1. The CDR3 is 16 amino acids. The germline V gene has CDR1 SGHNT and CDR2 YYREEE (reference sequence). Trimming took 4 bases from V and 4 from J; bases not matched to a gene: 9. CDR3 sequence reads: CASSGQGARFGETQYF. CDR3 in DNA: TGTGCCAGCAGCGGACAGGGGGCTCGTTTTGGAGAGACCCAGTACTTC.

The chain combines TRBV21-1 with TRBJ2-1; no check of the table's D call, TRBD1, against the DNA was made. TRBV21-1 is noted as a pseudogene. The CDR3 is 14 amino acids. CDR3 in amino acids: CASRTGMDYNEQFF. CDR3 nucleotides: TGTGCCAGCAGGACAGGGATGGATTACAATGAGCAGTTCTTC.

This clone turned up a few times. The chain has TRBV7-2 and TRBJ2-5; 7 nucleotides match TRBD1. Germline CDR1 and CDR2: SGHTA and FQGNSA. The CDR3 loop spans 14 amino acids. The trim removed 2 bases at V and 4 bases at J, leaving 4 bases unmatched. CDR3 coding DNA: TGTGCCAGCAGCTTACCGTACAGGGGAGAGACCCAGTACTTC. Encoded protein: CASSLPYRGETQYF.

As for this clone: Sequence at one end of the junction differs from germline and may be a read error. The V call is TRBV6-5, the J call TRBJ2-4; perhaps TRBD2 as D (5 bases). The CDR3 has 13 residues. Germline V lookup: CDR1 MNHEY, CDR2 SVGAGI. The CDR3 here is CATSGGRSYIQYF. The CDR3 DNA reads TGTGCCACCAGTGGAGGACGAAGTTACATTCAGTACTTC.

The sample holds a few counts of this clone. The chain employs TRBV25-1 and TRBJ2-7; perhaps TRBD1 as D (5 bases). Germline CDR1 is MGHDK and CDR2 is SYGVNS. The CDR3 has 16 amino acids. V lost 3 bases to trimming and J lost 2 bases, with 17 bases between them. Here the CDR3 reads CASSEPTGRLTYEQYF. The CDR3 nucleotides read TGTGCCAGCAGTGAGCCTACAGGCCGTCTTACCTACGAGCAGTACTTC.

This chain joins TRBV5-1 and TRBJ2-2; 11 bases fit TRBD1. The CDR3 is made up of 16 amino acids. Germline CDR1 and CDR2: SGHRS and YFSETQ. The V and J ends lost 4 bases and 6 bases, in that order; junction bases with no gene match: 8. This CDR3 reads CASSPKGQGASGELFF. The CDR3 bases are TGCGCCAGCAGCCCCAAAGGACAGGGGGCGTCCGGGGAGCTGTTTTTT.

The chain recombines TRBV2 with TRBJ1-3; 7 nucleotides agree with TRBD1. After removal of 8 bases from V and 2 bases from J, the junction contained 21 bases not matched to a gene. The CDR3 has 19 residues. Germline V gene data show CDR1 as SNHLY and CDR2 as FYNNEI. The CDR3 DNA follows: TGTGCCAGCGACCTAATGGCGGGCGGAACAGGGGAGGCTGGAAACACCATATATTTT. Translation gives CASDLMAGGTGEAGNTIYF.